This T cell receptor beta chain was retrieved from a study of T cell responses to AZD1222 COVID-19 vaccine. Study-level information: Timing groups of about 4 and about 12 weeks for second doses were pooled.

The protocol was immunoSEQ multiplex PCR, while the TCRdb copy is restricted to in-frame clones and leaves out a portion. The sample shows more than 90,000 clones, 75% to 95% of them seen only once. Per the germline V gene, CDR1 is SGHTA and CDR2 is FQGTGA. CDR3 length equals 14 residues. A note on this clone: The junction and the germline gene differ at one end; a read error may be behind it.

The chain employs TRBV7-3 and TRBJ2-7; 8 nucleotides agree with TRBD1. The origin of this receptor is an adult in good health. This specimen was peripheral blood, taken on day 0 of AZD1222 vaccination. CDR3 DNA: TGTGCCAGCAGCATAACCGGGACAGGCTACGAGCAGTACTTC. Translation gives CASSITGTGYEQYF.